This TCR beta chain is drawn from a study of blood T cells in healthy people across ages. Whole-study findings and limits: With age, beta diversity per million T cells declined roughly linearly, significantly by about 37.

Russia was home to the donors, healthy Caucasian individuals aged roughly 6 to 100. The use of a sample-barcoded 5' primer and a J-beta primer mix characterized a second PCR of about 7 to 12 cycles. The template-switch adaptor was a 5' adaptor with 12 random nucleotides. It tagged each cDNA molecule. TCRdb redid the calling of the 5' RACE reads with MiXCR, one entry per CDR3 protein. This table has over 1,300,000 distinct CDR3 sequences, 59% appearing once. This clonotype was counted only a few times. Its antigen is still unknown. This CDR3 comprises 11 residues. The V gene's germline CDR1 is ENHRY and CDR2 SYGVKD. V trimming: 10 bases; J trimming: 3 bases; junction bases outside the gene matches: 2.

The specimen was blood. The V and J genes are TRBV10-3 and TRBJ2-7, with 8 nucleotides matching TRBD1. This sequence was found in a man in his late teens or twenties in good health. CDR3: CATGQGYEQYF. As DNA, the CDR3 is TGTGCCACCGGACAGGGCTACGAGCAGTACTTC.